Detailed here is one T cell receptor beta chain. Repertoires were generated with immunoSEQ multiplex PCR, while TCRdb's copy carries only in-frame clones and drops some. The repertoire has approximately 17,000 clones, approximately 86% of them found once; the top ten carry about 10%. These data originate in a study of technical replicates of blood from a handful of donors. The CDR3 sequence is 13 residues long. The germline CDR1 and CDR2 sequences are GTSNPN and SVGIG (reference sequence). Trimming cost V 2 bases and J 5 bases; bases outside gene matches: 5. J is TRBJ2-5 and V is TRBV30; 7 bases are shared with TRBD2. The source of this sequence is a human donor in good health. The specimen was PBMCs. CDR3 sequence: CAWSYSGTETQYF. The CDR3 bases are TGTGCCTGGAGTTACAGCGGGACGGAGACCCAGTACTTC.